The 8 T cell receptor beta chains below all came from one sample that was sequenced in a study of Tregs in tolerant kidney transplant recipients. The nonmyeloablative bone marrow transplants came from related graft donors, with transient mixed chimerism. The table came from immunoSEQ multiplex PCR; TCRdb's copy has only in-frame clones and leaves some out. This table holds 90,000 or so clones, 80% to 95% found once. The specimen was CD4+ T cells from blood (PBMCs), collected 12 months after the transplant. The receptors come from a human patient who received a combined kidney and bone marrow transplant. The graft donor may have contributed some T cells.

Worth noting for this clone: The junction departs from germline at one end; a sequencing error may be responsible. Distinct nucleotide sequences in the sample also encode this CDR3. V is TRBV9 and J is TRBJ2-5, with 9 nucleotides matching TRBD2. The CDR3 runs to 17 residues. Germline loops: CDR1 SGDLS, CDR2 YYNGEE. The CDR3 spells CASSVEVAGVFQETQYF. The CDR3 DNA follows: TGTGCCAGCAGCGTAGAAGTAGCGGGGGTTTTTCAAGAGACCCAATACTTC.

Turning to this clone: A junction boundary mismatches the germline segment, possibly from a read error. The rearrangement links TRBV5-4 to TRBJ1-6; D not resolved. This CDR3 has 15 amino acids. From germline, CDR1 is SGHNT and CDR2 YYREEE (reference sequence). For the CDR3, the DNA is TGTGCCAGCAGCCCCTCAAGCTCCTATAATTCCCCCCTCCACTTT. Protein sequence: CASSPSSSYNSPLHF.

The rearrangement uses TRBV27 and TRBJ1-5; D not resolved. Trimming removed 5 bases at V and 0 bases at J, with 8 bases between. The CDR3 totals 14 residues. Germline CDR1 and CDR2: MNHEY and SMNVEV (reference sequence). CDR3 DNA: TGTGCCAGCAGTCGGACTTATAGCAATCAGCCCCAGCATTTT. The encoded protein is CASSRTYSNQPQHF.

The rearrangement links TRBV27 to TRBJ1-1; 11 positions match TRBD1. The trim removed 6 bases at V and 4 bases at J, leaving 13 bases unmatched. CDR1 MNHEY and CDR2 SMNVEV come from the germline V gene (reference sequence). The CDR3 covers 17 residues. This CDR3 reads CASSRGQGALLGTEAFF. The CDR3 coding sequence is TGTGCCAGCAGCCGTGGACAGGGGGCCCTGTTAGGCACTGAAGCTTTCTTT.

The gene calls are TRBV29-1 and TRBJ2-2; D perhaps matches TRBD2 (5 bases). Germline V lookup: CDR1 SQVTM, CDR2 ANQGSEA. This CDR3 comprises 14 residues. V was clipped by 8 bases and J by 5 bases, with 18 bases between them. The CDR3 DNA reads TGCAGCCCCATGATACGGTGGGAGACCGGGGAGCTGTTTTTT. It codes for CSPMIRWETGELFF.

The rearrangement joins TRBV6-5 to TRBJ2-7; perhaps TRBD1 as D (6 bases). From germline, CDR1 is MNHEY and CDR2 SVGAGI. The CDR3 runs 16 residues. V lost 2 bases to trimming and J lost 1 base, with 15 bases between them. In nucleotides, the CDR3 is TGTGCCAGCAGTTACAGGCTGGGACAACATTCCTACGAGCAGTACTTC. It translates to CASSYRLGQHSYEQYF.

This rearrangement joins TRBV2 to TRBJ1-2; 8 bases map to TRBD1. The J segment lost 1 base and the V segment lost 4 bases, leaving 11 bases of the junction unmatched. CDR3 length equals 17 residues. Germline CDR1 and CDR2: SNHLY and FYNNEI. CDR3 bases: TGTGCCAGCAGTGCGAGGGAGAGGACAGGGCGTAACTATGGCTACACCTTC. Translating it yields CASSARERTGRNYGYTF.

V usage is TRBV4-3 and J usage is TRBJ1-4; 9 bases fit TRBD1. CDR1 and CDR2 (germline): LGHNA, YSLEER. CDR3 length: 14 residues. V trimming: 8 bases; J trimming: 8 bases; junction bases outside the gene matches: 9. The CDR3 DNA is TGCGCCAGCGGAAACAGGGGGCATTACGAAAAACTGTTTTTT. Translating gives CASGNRGHYEKLFF.